Presented here are 4 T cell receptor beta chains from one specimen sequenced in a study of blood T cell repertoires in COVID-19. The repertoire was sequenced with immunoSEQ multiplex PCR; TCRdb's copy has only in-frame clones and lacks some. The sample has around 200,000 clones, less than 90% seen once. Sample: peripheral blood. The receptors here all came from a woman older than 75 with active or convalescent COVID-19.

The genes are TRBV9 and TRBJ1-6, with D uncertain. V was pared by 2 bases and J by 11 bases, with 11 bases between. The V gene's germline CDR1 is SGDLS and CDR2 YYNGEE. The length of the CDR3 is 13 residues. Written as DNA, the CDR3 is TGTGCCAGCAGCGTCCAGGTTGGTCCACCCCTCCACTTT. It specifies CASSVQVGPPLHF.

J is TRBJ2-7 and V is TRBV6-1, with 14 nucleotides matching TRBD2. This CDR3 comprises 16 residues. Germline assignment: CDR1 MNHNS and CDR2 SASEGT. The ends lost 4 bases at V and 3 bases at J; junction bases unmatched: 5. The CDR3 DNA sequence: TGTGCCAGCAGTGCGAGACTAGCGGGAGGGCACTACGAGCAGTACTTC. Translation: CASSARLAGGHYEQYF.

V usage is TRBV10-3 and J usage is TRBJ1-1, with D perhaps matching TRBD1 (5 bases). Germline values: CDR1 ENHRY, CDR2 SYGVKD. V was cut by 2 bases and J by 5 bases, with 12 bases left in between. The CDR3 is 14 residues long. The CDR3 DNA reads as TGTGCCATCAGTGAGCAGGGTTGGAATACTGAAGCTTTCTTT. Translating gives CAISEQGWNTEAFF.

The chain couples TRBV21-1 to TRBJ2-3; the table names TRBD1, a call not compared with the DNA. TRBV21-1 corresponds to a pseudogene. The CDR3 length is 12 residues. This CDR3 reads CASGGAADTQYF. CDR3 DNA sequence: TGTGCCAGCGGGGGCGCGGCAGATACGCAGTATTTT.